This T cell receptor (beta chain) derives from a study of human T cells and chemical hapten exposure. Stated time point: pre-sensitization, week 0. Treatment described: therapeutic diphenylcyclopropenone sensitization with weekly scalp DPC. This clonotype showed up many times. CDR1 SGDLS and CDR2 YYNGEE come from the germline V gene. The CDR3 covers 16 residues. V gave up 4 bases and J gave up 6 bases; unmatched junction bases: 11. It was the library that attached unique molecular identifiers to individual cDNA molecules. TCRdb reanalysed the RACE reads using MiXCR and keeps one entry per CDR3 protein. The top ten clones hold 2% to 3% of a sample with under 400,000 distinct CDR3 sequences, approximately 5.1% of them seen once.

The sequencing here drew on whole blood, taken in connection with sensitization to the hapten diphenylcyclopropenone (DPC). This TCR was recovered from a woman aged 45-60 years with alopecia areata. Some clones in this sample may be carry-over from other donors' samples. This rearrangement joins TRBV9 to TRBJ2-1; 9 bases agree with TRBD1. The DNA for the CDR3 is TGTGCCAGCAGCCCCCGCGGGACAGGGTTGGTCAATGAGCAGTTCTTC. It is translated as CASSPRGTGLVNEQFF.